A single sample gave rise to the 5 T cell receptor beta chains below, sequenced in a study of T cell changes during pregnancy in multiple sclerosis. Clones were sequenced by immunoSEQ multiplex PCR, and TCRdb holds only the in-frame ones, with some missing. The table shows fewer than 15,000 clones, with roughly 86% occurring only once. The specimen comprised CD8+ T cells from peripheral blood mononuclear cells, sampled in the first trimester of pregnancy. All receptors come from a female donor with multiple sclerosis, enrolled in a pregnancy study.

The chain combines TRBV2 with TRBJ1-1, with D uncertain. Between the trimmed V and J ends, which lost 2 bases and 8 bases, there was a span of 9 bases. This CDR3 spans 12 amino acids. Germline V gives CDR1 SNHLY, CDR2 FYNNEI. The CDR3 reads CASSESRVEAFF. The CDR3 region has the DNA TGTGCCAGCAGTGAAAGTCGAGTGGAAGCTTTCTTT.

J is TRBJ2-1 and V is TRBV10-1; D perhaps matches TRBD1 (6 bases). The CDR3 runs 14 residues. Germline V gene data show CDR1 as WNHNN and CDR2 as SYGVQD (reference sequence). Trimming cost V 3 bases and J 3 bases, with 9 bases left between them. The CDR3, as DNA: TGCGCCAGCAGTGACAGGGGTGACTACAATGAGCAGTTCTTC. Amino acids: CASSDRGDYNEQFF.

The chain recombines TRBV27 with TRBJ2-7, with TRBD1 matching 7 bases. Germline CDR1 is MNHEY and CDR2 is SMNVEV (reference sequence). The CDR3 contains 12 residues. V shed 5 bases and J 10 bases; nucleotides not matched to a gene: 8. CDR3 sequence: CASSILGQDQYF. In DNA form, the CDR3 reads TGTGCCAGCAGTATTCTCGGACAGGATCAGTACTTC.

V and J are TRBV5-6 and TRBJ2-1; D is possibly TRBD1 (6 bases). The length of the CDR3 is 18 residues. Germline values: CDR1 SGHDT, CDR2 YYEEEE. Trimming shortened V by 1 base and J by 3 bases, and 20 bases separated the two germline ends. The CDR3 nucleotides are TGTGCCAGCAGCTTGTTTTTAGCCGGGACATTCTTCTACAATGAGCAGTTCTTC. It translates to CASSLFLAGTFFYNEQFF.

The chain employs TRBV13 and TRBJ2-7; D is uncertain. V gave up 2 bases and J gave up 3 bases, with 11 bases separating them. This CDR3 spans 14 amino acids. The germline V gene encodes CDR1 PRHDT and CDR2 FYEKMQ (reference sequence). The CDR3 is CASSLTLANYEQYF. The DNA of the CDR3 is TGTGCCAGCAGCTTAACCCTGGCAAACTACGAGCAGTACTTC. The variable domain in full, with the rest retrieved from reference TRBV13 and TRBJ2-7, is AAGVIQSPRHLIKEKRETATLKCYPIPRHDTVYWYQQGPGQDPQFLISFYEKMQSDKGSIPDRFSAQQFSDYHSELNMSSLELGDSALYFCASSLTLANYEQYFGPGTRLTVT.